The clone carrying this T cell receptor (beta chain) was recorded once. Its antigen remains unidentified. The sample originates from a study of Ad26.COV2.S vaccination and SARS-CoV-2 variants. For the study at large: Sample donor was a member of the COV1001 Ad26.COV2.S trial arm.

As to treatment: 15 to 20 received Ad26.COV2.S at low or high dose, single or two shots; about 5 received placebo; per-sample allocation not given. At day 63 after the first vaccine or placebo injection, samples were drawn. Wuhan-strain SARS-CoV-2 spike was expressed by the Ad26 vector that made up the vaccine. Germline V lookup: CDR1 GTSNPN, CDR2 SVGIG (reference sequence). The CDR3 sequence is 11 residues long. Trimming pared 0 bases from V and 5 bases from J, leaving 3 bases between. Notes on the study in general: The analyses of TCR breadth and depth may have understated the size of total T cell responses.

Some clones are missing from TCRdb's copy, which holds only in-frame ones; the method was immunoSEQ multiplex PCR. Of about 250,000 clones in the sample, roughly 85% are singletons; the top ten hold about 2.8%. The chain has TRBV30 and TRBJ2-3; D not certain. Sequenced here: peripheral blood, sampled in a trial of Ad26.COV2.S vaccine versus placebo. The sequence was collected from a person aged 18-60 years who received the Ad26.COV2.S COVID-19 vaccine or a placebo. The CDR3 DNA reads TGTGCCTGGAGTGTGGAAGATACGCAGTATTTT. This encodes CAWSVEDTQYF.